The next 2 T cell receptor beta chains were all read from a single sample in a study of T cells in Graves' hyperthyroidism and ophthalmopathy. RNA transcripts served as the template for amplifying TCR beta CDR3 regions. HTBI primers drove first-round RT-PCR of the TCR CDR3. TCRdb fed the multiplex PCR reads into MiXCR, producing one record per CDR3 protein. The sample has approximately 370,000 distinct CDR3 sequences, more than 13% seen once; the top ten hold approximately 32%. The sequencing input was blood. The source of these receptors is a woman in her twenties or thirties with Graves' hyperthyroidism.

Only a few counts were recorded for this clonotype. This chain links TRBV19 with TRBJ2-5; D not resolved. The CDR3 spans 16 residues. The germline CDR1 and CDR2 sequences are LNHDA and SQIVND (reference sequence). V was cut by 3 bases and J by 3 bases, with 17 bases left in between. The CDR3 sequence: CASSIGLGNREETQYF. CDR3 DNA sequence: TGTGCCAGTAGTATCGGTCTGGGCAATCGGGAAGAGACCCAGTACTTC. The full variable domain, in which reference TRBV19 and TRBJ2-5 provide the parts outside the CDR3, is DGGITQSPKYLFRKEGQNVTLSCEQNLNHDAMYWYRQDPGQGLRLIYYSQIVNDFQKGDIAEGYSVSREKKESFPLTVTSAQKNPTAFYLCASSIGLGNREETQYFGPGTRLLVL.

This clonotype was picked up a small number of times. This chain joins TRBV24-1 and TRBJ1-2; possible D gene TRBD1, 5 bases. From germline, CDR1 is KGHDR and CDR2 SFDVKD. This CDR3 has 15 residues. V shed 4 bases and J shed 4 bases, with 15 bases lying between them. The CDR3 nucleotides read TGTGCCACCAGTGACCCGACCGGCGGGGGCTATGGCTACACCTTC. This sequence encodes CATSDPTGGGYGYTF.